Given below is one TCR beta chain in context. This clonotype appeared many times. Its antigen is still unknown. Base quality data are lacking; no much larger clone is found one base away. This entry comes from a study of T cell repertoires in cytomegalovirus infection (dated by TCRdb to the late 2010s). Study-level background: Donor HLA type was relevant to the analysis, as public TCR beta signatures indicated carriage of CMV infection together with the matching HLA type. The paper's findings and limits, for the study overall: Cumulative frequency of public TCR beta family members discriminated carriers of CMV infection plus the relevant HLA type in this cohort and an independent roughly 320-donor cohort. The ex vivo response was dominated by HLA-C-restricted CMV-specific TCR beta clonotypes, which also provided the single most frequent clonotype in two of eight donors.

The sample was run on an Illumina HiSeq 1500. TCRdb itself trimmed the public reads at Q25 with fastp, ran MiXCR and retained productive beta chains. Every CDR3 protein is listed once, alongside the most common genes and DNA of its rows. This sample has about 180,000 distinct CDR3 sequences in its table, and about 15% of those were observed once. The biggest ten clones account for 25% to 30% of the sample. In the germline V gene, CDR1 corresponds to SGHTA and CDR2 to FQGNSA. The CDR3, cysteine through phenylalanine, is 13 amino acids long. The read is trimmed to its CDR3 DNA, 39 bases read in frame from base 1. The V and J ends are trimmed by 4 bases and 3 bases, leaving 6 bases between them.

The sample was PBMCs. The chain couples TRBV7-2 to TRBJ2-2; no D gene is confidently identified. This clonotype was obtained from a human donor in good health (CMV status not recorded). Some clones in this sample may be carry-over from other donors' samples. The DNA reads TGTGCCAGCAGCTCCAGGCACACCGGGGAGCTGTTTTTT. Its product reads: CASSSRHTGELFF.